The 21 T cell receptor beta chains given below trace back to one sample, sequenced in a study of sequential checkpoint blockade in melanoma. Indicated treatment: randomized to nivolumab then ipilimumab (arm A) or the reverse (arm B). This table comes from immunoSEQ multiplex PCR, and its TCRdb copy is limited to in-frame clones, with some not included. The profile covers 10,000 or so clones, with around 83% appearing a single time and 51% taken by the ten largest. The source was CD8+ T cells sorted from blood (inferred from file names), collected from a patient given nivolumab and ipilimumab in sequence. These receptors all stem from a human donor with melanoma.

The gene calls are TRBV7-9 and TRBJ2-1, with a weak D call TRBD1 (5 bases). The CDR3 loop spans 17 amino acids. In germline, CDR1 is SEHNR, CDR2 FQNEAQ (reference sequence). The V end was cut by 5 bases, the J end by 2 bases, with 19 bases between. CDR3 in amino acids: CASSVTAYEDAYNEQFF. In DNA form, the CDR3 reads TGTGCCAGCAGCGTGACAGCCTATGAGGATGCCTACAATGAGCAGTTCTTC.

A single count supports this clone. The chain is built from TRBV7-8 and TRBJ2-7; a weak D match, TRBD2 (6 bases). Deletions cut 6 bases from V and 4 bases from J, with 16 bases between. CDR3 length: 14 residues. Germline V CDR1 and CDR2: SGHVS, FQNEAQ. The CDR3 protein is CASSYYGGTYEQYF. The CDR3 coding sequence is TGTGCCAGCAGTTATTACGGGGGTACGTACGAGCAGTACTTC.

By proportion, this clone is medium-sized. The V and J genes are TRBV7-9 and TRBJ2-1, with TRBD2 matching over 8 bases. The CDR3 is 18 residues long. J was trimmed by 4 bases and V by 2 bases; bases with no gene match: 13. Per germline, CDR1 SEHNR and CDR2 FQNEAQ (reference sequence). The CDR3 region has the DNA TGTGCCAGCAGCTTACGTGGTGAGGCGAGCGGGGGATACAATGAGCAGTTCTTC. It is translated as CASSLRGEASGGYNEQFF.

V gene TRBV4-3 combines with J gene TRBJ1-2, with TRBD1 as a possible D gene (5 bases). Germline CDR1 is LGHNA and CDR2 is YSLEER. The V end lost 1 base, the J end lost 3 bases, and 21 bases lay between the germline ends. CDR3 length: 18 amino acids. The chain's CDR3 is CASSQVTQGGYGDYGYTF. CDR3 DNA: TGCGCCAGCAGCCAAGTTACCCAGGGAGGCTATGGGGACTATGGCTACACCTTC.

A few counts support this clone. The rearrangement links TRBV11-1 to TRBJ1-2, with TRBD1 identical over 9 bases. The CDR3 is 15 residues long. The germline gives CDR1 SGHAT, CDR2 FQDESV (reference sequence). Trimming took 5 bases from V and 6 from J; bases not matched to a gene: 10. CDR3 nucleotide sequence: TGTGCCAGCAGCCCCGGGACAGGGAAGAGTGATGGCTACACCTTC. Amino acids: CASSPGTGKSDGYTF.

The CDR3 region has the DNA TGTGCCAGCAGCTCCATAGCGGGGGGGCTCCCAGATACGCAGTATTTT. This encodes CASSSIAGGLPDTQYF. The chain has TRBV7-6 and TRBJ2-3; 11 positions match TRBD2. With 4 bases clipped from V and 4 bases from J, the junction kept 7 bases outside the gene matches. Germline CDR1 is SGHVS and CDR2 is FNYEAQ. The CDR3 contains 16 residues.

The gene calls are TRBV5-1 and TRBJ2-1; TRBD1 is a possible D gene (5 bases). Between the trimmed V and J ends, which lost 2 bases and 0 bases, there was a span of 9 bases. Germline V gene data show CDR1 as SGHRS and CDR2 as YFSETQ. The CDR3 has 15 residues. CDR3 region: CASSFGAVSYNEQFF. The DNA for the CDR3 is TGCGCCAGCAGCTTTGGGGCAGTCTCCTACAATGAGCAGTTCTTC.

The genes are TRBV9 and TRBJ1-4; D perhaps matches TRBD1 (6 bases). Trimming took 0 bases from V and 3 from J, leaving 9 bases between them. The CDR3 covers 15 residues. The germline V gene has CDR1 SGDLS and CDR2 YYNGEE. The CDR3 DNA sequence: TGTGCCAGCAGCGTAGAAGGGGGGGCTAATGAAAAACTGTTTTTT. Protein product: CASSVEGGANEKLFF.

The chain has TRBV4-3 and TRBJ2-7; D uncertain. The V gene's germline CDR1 is LGHNA and CDR2 YSLEER. CDR3 size: 14 residues. The V end lost 2 bases, the J end lost 2 bases, and 10 bases lay between the germline ends. CDR3 sequence (DNA): TGCGCCAGCAGCCAACAAGTGAGGACCTACGAGCAGTACTTC. This translates into CASSQQVRTYEQYF.

The rearrangement joins TRBV5-1 to TRBJ1-2; D perhaps matches TRBD1 (5 bases). V shed 4 bases and J shed 0 bases, with 10 bases lying between them. Germline V CDR1 and CDR2: SGHRS, YFSETQ. The CDR3 sequence is 14 residues long. Written as DNA, the CDR3 is TGCGCCAGCAGCCCGGACACATCTAACTATGGCTACACCTTC. Translating gives CASSPDTSNYGYTF.

This chain links TRBV7-9 with TRBJ2-7; the D gene is possibly TRBD2 (6 bases). Trimming stripped 5 bases from V and 5 bases from J, with 19 bases between. Germline V lookup: CDR1 SEHNR, CDR2 FQNEAQ (reference sequence). The CDR3 is 15 amino acids. The chain's CDR3 is CASSPPVGSSNEQYF. DNA of the CDR3: TGTGCCAGCAGCCCACCCGTCGGGAGTAGCAACGAGCAGTACTTC.

The rearrangement joins TRBV6-6 to TRBJ1-2; 8 bases match TRBD1. The J segment lost 3 bases and the V segment lost 4 bases, leaving 7 bases of the junction unmatched. Germline V gene lookup returns CDR1 MNHNY and CDR2 SVGAGI (reference sequence). The CDR3 sequence is 15 residues long. CDR3: CASSLTGTGDYGYTF. In nucleotides, the CDR3 is TGTGCCAGCAGTTTAACCGGGACAGGAGACTATGGCTACACCTTC.

The rearrangement links TRBV6-6 to TRBJ2-5, with no clear D. Germline CDR1 reads MNHNY; CDR2 reads SVGAGI (reference sequence). The CDR3 covers 12 residues. V lost 7 bases and J lost 0, with 6 bases in between. The CDR3 bases are TGTGCCAGCACGTTGTACCAAGAGACCCAGTACTTC. It encodes CASTLYQETQYF.

V and J are TRBV28 and TRBJ1-5, with TRBD1 as a possible D gene (5 bases). This CDR3 is built from 16 residues. The V gene's germline CDR1 is MDHEN and CDR2 SYDVKM. Trimming cost V 5 bases and J 0 bases, with 14 bases left between them. The CDR3 protein is CASSPPTEDSNQPQHF. The CDR3 DNA reads as TGTGCCAGCAGTCCGCCGACAGAGGATAGCAATCAGCCCCAGCATTTT.

J is TRBJ2-7 and V is TRBV29-1; 8 bases agree with TRBD1. The germline CDR1 and CDR2 sequences are SQVTM and ANQGSEA. V trimming: 3 bases; J trimming: 1 base; junction bases outside the gene matches: 5. The CDR3 is made up of 14 amino acids. The CDR3 DNA sequence: TGCAGCGTTGAGACAGGGGTGGGATCCTACGAGCAGTACTTC. This encodes CSVETGVGSYEQYF.

V gene TRBV5-1 combines with J gene TRBJ1-4; 7 nucleotides match TRBD1. CDR3 size: 15 residues. After removal of 2 bases from V and 3 bases from J, the junction contained 4 bases not matched to a gene. CDR1 is SGHRS, CDR2 YFSETQ, per germline. CDR3 loop: CASSLGTASNEKLFF. For the CDR3, the DNA is TGCGCCAGCAGCTTAGGGACAGCCTCTAATGAAAAACTGTTTTTT.

With respect to this clone: This specimen includes other DNA sequences encoding the same CDR3. The V call is TRBV4-2, the J call TRBJ1-6; 7 nucleotides match TRBD1. The CDR3 consists of 18 residues. With 2 bases clipped from V and 4 bases from J, the junction kept 11 bases outside the gene matches. In germline, CDR1 is LGHNA, CDR2 YNFKEQ. The CDR3 DNA reads TGTGCCAGCAGCCAAAATCCGCCAGGGGGTTGGTATAATTCACCCCTCCACTTT. Translated, it gives CASSQNPPGGWYNSPLHF.

This rearrangement joins TRBV19 to TRBJ2-1; 7 bases agree with TRBD2. The CDR3 has 13 amino acids. Germline CDR1 LNHDA, CDR2 SQIVND (reference sequence). The V segment lost 3 bases and the J segment 16 bases; nucleotides outside the gene matches: 12. The CDR3 is CASSITMRTSLFF. The CDR3 DNA reads TGTGCCAGTAGTATCACGATGAGGACTAGTTTATTCTTC.

This chain links TRBV6-4 with TRBJ1-1; TRBD1 matches at 7 bases. CDR3 size: 16 residues. Looked up from germline, CDR1 is MRHNA and CDR2 is SNTAGT. J lost 3 bases, V lost 4 bases, and 11 bases had no gene match. CDR3 region: CASSARGDRADTEAFF. The CDR3 region has the DNA TGTGCCAGCAGTGCAAGGGGAGACAGGGCTGACACTGAAGCTTTCTTT.

The rearrangement links TRBV5-6 to TRBJ2-2, with D unresolved. CDR1 and CDR2 (germline): SGHDT, YYEEEE. There are 15 residues in the CDR3. The V end lost 4 bases, the J end lost 4 bases, and 14 bases lay between the germline ends. The CDR3 nucleotides read TGTGCCAGCAGCCCAAAGCTCCAAGTCACCGGGGAGCTGTTTTTT. Its protein product is CASSPKLQVTGELFF. The entire variable domain, with the rest obtained from reference TRBV5-6 and TRBJ2-2, is as follows: DAGVTQSPTHLIKTRGQQVTLRCSPKSGHDTVSWYQQALGQGPQFIFQYYEEEERQRGNFPDRFSGHQFPNYSSELNVNALLLGDSALYLCASSPKLQVTGELFFGEGSRLTVL.

This clone came up once. The chain uses TRBV7-9 and TRBJ2-3, with TRBD2 matching over 9 bases. CDR1 is SEHNR, CDR2 FQNEAQ, per germline (reference sequence). Trimming took 5 bases from V and 2 from J; bases not matched to a gene: 8. The CDR3 consists of 16 residues. CDR3 residues: CASSTTTSGNTDTQYF. CDR3 DNA sequence: TGTGCCAGCAGCACCACGACTAGCGGAAACACAGATACGCAGTATTTT.